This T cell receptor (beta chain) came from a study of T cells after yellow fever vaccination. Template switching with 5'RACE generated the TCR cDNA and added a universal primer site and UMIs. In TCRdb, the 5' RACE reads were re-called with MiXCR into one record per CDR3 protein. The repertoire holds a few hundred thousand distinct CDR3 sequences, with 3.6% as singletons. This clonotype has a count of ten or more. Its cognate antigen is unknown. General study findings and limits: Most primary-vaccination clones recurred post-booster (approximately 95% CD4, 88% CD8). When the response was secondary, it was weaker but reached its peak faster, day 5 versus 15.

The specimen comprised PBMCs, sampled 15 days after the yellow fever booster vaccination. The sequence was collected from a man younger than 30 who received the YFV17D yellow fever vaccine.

The CDR3, as DNA: TGTGCCAGCAGCTCGAGTCCCGCGAACACTGAAGCTTTCTTT. Protein sequence: CASSSSPANTEAFF. The chain couples TRBV7-6 to TRBJ1-1; D is unclear. In germline, CDR1 is SGHVS, CDR2 FNYEAQ. The CDR3 has 14 residues. V was clipped by 4 bases and J by 1 base, with 10 bases between them. Complete variable domain (other parts from reference TRBV7-6 and TRBJ1-1): GAGVSQSPRYKVTKRGQDVALRCDPISGHVSLYWYRQALGQGPEFLTYFNYEAQQDKSGLPNDRFSAERPEGSISTLTIQRTEQRDSAMYRCASSSSPANTEAFFGQGTRLTVV.